The clone carrying this T cell receptor beta chain has a count of ten or more. What it binds is unknown. CDR1 SGHAT and CDR2 FQDESV come from the germline V gene (reference sequence). V dropped 4 bases and J dropped 5 bases, with 23 bases sitting between them. The CDR3 runs to 17 residues. PBMCs were sourced from more than 9 ml fresh peripheral blood. Template material for amplifying TCR beta CDR3 regions consisted of RNA transcripts. An initial round of RT-PCR targeting the TCR CDR3 relied on the HTBI primer set. Each CDR3 protein gets one entry after TCRdb re-called the multiplex PCR reads with MiXCR. In the table there are fewer than 600,000 distinct CDR3 sequences, roughly 14% of which are singletons. These data originate in a study of T cells in Graves' hyperthyroidism and ophthalmopathy. Study at large: Peripheral blood was obtained at initial diagnosis, preceding any treatment.

Whole-study results and caveats: Ophthalmopathy and stable hyperthyroidism were separated by a 13 V-J model.

The rearrangement uses TRBV11-1 and TRBJ2-5; the D call may be TRBD1 or TRBD2 (5 bases each). The TCR was taken from a woman between 18 and 29 years old with Graves' hyperthyroidism. What was sequenced was blood. CDR3 region: CASSSGTQGEGAETQYF. DNA for the CDR3: TGTGCCAGCAGCTCCGGGACCCAGGGTGAAGGAGCGGAGACCCAGTACTTC.